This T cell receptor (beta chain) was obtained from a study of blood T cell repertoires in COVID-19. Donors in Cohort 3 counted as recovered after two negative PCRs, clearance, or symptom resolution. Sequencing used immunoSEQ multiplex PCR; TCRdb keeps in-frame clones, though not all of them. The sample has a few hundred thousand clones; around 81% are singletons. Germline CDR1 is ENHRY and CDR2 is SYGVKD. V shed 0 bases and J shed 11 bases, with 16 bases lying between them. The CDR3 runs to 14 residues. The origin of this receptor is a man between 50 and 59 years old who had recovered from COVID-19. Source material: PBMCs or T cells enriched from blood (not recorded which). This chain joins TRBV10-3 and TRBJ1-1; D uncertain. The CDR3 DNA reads TGTGCCATCAGTGAGTCTTTGGAGAGACTAGGGGCTTTCTTT. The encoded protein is CAISESLERLGAFF.